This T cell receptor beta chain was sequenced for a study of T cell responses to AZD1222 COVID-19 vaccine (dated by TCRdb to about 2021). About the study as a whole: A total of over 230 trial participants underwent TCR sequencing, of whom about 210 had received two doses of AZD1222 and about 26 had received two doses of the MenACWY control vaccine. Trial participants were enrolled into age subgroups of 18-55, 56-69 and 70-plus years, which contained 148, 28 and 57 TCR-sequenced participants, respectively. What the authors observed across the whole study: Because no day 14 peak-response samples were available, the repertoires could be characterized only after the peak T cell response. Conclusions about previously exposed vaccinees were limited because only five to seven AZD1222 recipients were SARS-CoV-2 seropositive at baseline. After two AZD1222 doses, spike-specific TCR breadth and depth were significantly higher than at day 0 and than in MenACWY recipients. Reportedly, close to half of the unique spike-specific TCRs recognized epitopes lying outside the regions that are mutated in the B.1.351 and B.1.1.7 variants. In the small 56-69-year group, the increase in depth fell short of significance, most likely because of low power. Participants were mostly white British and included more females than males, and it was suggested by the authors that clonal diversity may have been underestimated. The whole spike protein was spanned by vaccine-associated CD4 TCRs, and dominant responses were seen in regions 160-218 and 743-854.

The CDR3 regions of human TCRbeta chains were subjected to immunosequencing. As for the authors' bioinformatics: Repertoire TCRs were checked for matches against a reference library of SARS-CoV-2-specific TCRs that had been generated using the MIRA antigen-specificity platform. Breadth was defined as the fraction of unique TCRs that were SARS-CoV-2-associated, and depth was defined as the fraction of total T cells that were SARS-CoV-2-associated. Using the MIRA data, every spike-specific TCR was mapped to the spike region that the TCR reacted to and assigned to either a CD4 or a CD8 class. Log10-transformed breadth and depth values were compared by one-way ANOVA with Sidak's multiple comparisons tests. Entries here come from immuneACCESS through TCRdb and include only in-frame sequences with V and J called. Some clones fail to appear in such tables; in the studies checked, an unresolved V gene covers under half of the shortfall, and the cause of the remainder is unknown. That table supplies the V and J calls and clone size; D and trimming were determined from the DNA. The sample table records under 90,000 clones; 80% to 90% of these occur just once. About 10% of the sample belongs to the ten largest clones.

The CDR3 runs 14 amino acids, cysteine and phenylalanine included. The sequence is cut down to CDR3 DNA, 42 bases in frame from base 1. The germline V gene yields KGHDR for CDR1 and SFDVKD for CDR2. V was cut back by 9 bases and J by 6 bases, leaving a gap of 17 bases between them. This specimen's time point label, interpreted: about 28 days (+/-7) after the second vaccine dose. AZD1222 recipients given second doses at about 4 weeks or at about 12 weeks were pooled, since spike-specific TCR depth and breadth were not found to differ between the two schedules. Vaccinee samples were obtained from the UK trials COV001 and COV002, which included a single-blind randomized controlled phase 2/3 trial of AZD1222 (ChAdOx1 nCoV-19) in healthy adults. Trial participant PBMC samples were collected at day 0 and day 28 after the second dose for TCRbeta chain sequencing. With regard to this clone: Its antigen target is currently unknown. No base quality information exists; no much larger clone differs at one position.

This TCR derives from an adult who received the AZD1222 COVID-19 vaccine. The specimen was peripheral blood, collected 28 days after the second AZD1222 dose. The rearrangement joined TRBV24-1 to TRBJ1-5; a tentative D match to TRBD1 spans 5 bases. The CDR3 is CATSGGNEGQPQHF. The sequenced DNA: TGTGCCACCTCGGGGGGGAATGAGGGTCAGCCCCAGCATTTT.